The entry below describes one T cell receptor (beta chain). This same CDR3 is encoded by further DNA sequences in the sample. TCRdb's table, derived via immunoSEQ multiplex PCR, lists solely in-frame clones and lacks some. The sample has 250,000 to 300,000 clones; about 86% are singletons. This specimen comes from a study of cytomegalovirus exposure and HLA in healthy donors. The CDR3 spans 14 residues. V was pared by 1 base and J by 1 base, with 1 base of the junction left unmatched. Germline loops: CDR1 SGDLS, CDR2 YYNGEE. The source material was PBMCs. The chain joins TRBV9 to TRBJ1-1; 7 positions agree with TRBD1. The TCR comes from a woman between 18 and 30 years old in good health and CMV-seronegative. In DNA, the CDR3 is TGTGCCAGCAGCGTAAGGACAGGGAACACTGAAGCTTTCTTT. It encodes CASSVRTGNTEAFF.